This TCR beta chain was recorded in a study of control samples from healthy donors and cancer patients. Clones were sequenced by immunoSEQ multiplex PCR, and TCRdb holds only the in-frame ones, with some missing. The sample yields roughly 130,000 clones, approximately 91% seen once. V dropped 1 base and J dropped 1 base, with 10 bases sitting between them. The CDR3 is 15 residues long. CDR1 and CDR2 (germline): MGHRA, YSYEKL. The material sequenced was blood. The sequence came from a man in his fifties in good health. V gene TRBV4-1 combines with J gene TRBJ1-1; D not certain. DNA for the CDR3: TGCGCCAGCAGCCAAGGGGGAGGGTGGAACACTGAAGCTTTCTTT. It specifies CASSQGGGWNTEAFF.